This T cell receptor (beta chain) was recorded in a study of radiotherapy plus CTLA-4 blockade in lung cancer. Background on the study: Among all patients, around 18% showed objective responses, while roughly 31% had disease control. Study outcomes and limitations: Tumor-derived TCR clones expanded in blood after radiotherapy plus ipilimumab.

Assay: immunoSEQ multiplex PCR; the TCRdb copy retains only in-frame clones and omits some. The sample gives approximately 85,000 clones, 70% to 90% of which show up once; 2% to 2.5% is in the top ten. On this clone itself: Its antigen is still unknown.

This CDR3 comprises 15 residues. With 6 bases clipped from V and 4 bases from J, the junction kept 9 bases outside the gene matches. In germline, CDR1 is MGHRA, CDR2 YSYEKL. This sample comprised peripheral blood, obtained from a patient treated with radiotherapy plus ipilimumab. This sequence was found in a human donor with non-small cell lung cancer who had a partial response to radiotherapy plus ipilimumab. The rearrangement uses TRBV4-1 and TRBJ1-5, with 7 bases fitting TRBD1. CDR3 residues: CASRHVTGVNQPQHF. The CDR3 DNA reads as TGCGCCAGCAGGCATGTTACAGGGGTGAATCAGCCCCAGCATTTT.